Listed here are 25 T cell receptor beta chains from one sample, sequenced in a study of blood T cell repertoires in COVID-19. The method was immunoSEQ multiplex PCR; TCRdb's version includes in-frame clones alone and lacks a portion of them. This table holds under 70,000 clones, around four fifths found once. The source material was peripheral blood. These receptors were obtained from a woman of 80 years or more with acute or convalescent COVID-19.

The J gene is TRBJ2-1, the V gene TRBV5-1, with 11 bases identical to TRBD2. Germline assignment: CDR1 SGHRS and CDR2 YFSETQ. The CDR3 has 14 amino acids. The V segment lost 2 bases and the J segment 9 bases; nucleotides outside the gene matches: 4. This CDR3 reads CASSFTSGGPEQFF. The DNA for the CDR3 is TGCGCCAGCAGCTTCACTAGCGGGGGACCTGAGCAGTTCTTC.

The chain is built from TRBV6-5 and TRBJ1-4; 9 bases agree with TRBD1. Trimming took 5 bases from V and 6 from J; bases not matched to a gene: 7. Germline CDR1 and CDR2: MNHEY and SVGAGI. The CDR3 is 15 amino acids. The CDR3 region is CASSPLDRGYEKLFF. The CDR3 region has the DNA TGTGCCAGCAGTCCCCTGGACAGGGGATATGAAAAACTGTTTTTT.

The chain has TRBV2 and TRBJ2-6; 9 positions match TRBD1. The ends lost 7 bases at V and 1 base at J; junction bases unmatched: 8. The CDR3 has 17 amino acids. The germline V gene has CDR1 SNHLY and CDR2 FYNNEI. CDR3 in DNA: TGTGCCAGCATGACGACAGGGGGTCGTTCTGGGGCCAACGTCCTGACTTTC. The encoded protein is CASMTTGGRSGANVLTF.

There are a few counts of this clone. V usage is TRBV2 and J usage is TRBJ1-4, with D unclear. This CDR3 spans 13 amino acids. The V gene's germline CDR1 is SNHLY and CDR2 FYNNEI. V dropped 7 bases and J dropped 2 bases, with 8 bases sitting between them. The CDR3 here is CASTWATNEKLFF. DNA for the CDR3: TGTGCCAGCACTTGGGCGACTAATGAAAAACTGTTTTTT.

The CDR3 DNA sequence: TGTGCCAGTAGTATGTCCCCGGACAGCTCTGGGGCCAACGTCCTGACTTTC. It translates to CASSMSPDSSGANVLTF. The J gene is TRBJ2-6, the V gene TRBV19; possible D gene TRBD1, 6 bases. Germline values: CDR1 LNHDA, CDR2 SQIVND (reference sequence). Trimming left V 3 bases short and J 0 bases short, with 12 bases between. The CDR3 loop spans 17 amino acids. The full variable domain, in which reference TRBV19 and TRBJ2-6 provide the parts outside the CDR3, is DGGITQSPKYLFRKEGQNVTLSCEQNLNHDAMYWYRQDPGQGLRLIYYSQIVNDFQKGDIAEGYSVSREKKESFPLTVTSAQKNPTAFYLCASSMSPDSSGANVLTFGAGSRLTVL.

This clone has a single count. This sequence joins TRBV6-5 and TRBJ1-1; D gene uncertain. The CDR3 loop spans 13 amino acids. Trimming removed 5 bases at V and 3 bases at J, with 10 bases between. Germline lookup yields CDR1 MNHEY and CDR2 SVGAGI. CDR3 region: CASSPGSYTEAFF. CDR3 nucleotides: TGTGCCAGCAGTCCAGGAAGTTACACTGAAGCTTTCTTT.

This CDR3 is CASSEGRSSGNTIYF. The DNA of the CDR3 is TGTGCCAGCAGTGAGGGGCGGAGCTCTGGAAACACCATATATTTT. The chain recombines TRBV2 with TRBJ1-3; possible D gene TRBD1, 5 bases. Germline lookup yields CDR1 SNHLY and CDR2 FYNNEI. V was clipped by 3 bases and J by 0 bases, with 9 bases between them. This CDR3 region has 15 residues.

V is TRBV7-2 and J is TRBJ1-1; maybe TRBD1 (5 bases). CDR3 size: 14 residues. CDR1 is SGHTA and CDR2 is FQGNSA in the germline V gene. V gave up 4 bases and J gave up 1 base, with 10 bases separating them. CDR3 nucleotides: TGTGCCAGCAGCTCTTACAGGCCGAACACTGAAGCTTTCTTT. Residues: CASSSYRPNTEAFF.

The genes are TRBV7-3 and TRBJ2-1, with 8 nucleotides matching TRBD2. Germline CDR1 and CDR2: SGHTA and FQGTGA. The CDR3 has 18 residues. J lost 0 bases, V lost 1 base, and 8 bases had no gene match. In DNA, the CDR3 is TGTGCCAGCAGCTTAAAACCCGGGACTAGGAGCTCCTACAATGAGCAGTTCTTC. Translated: CASSLKPGTRSSYNEQFF.

The chain uses TRBV19 and TRBJ2-1, with 9 bases matching TRBD1. CDR1 is LNHDA, CDR2 SQIVND, per germline (reference sequence). V lost 5 bases, J lost 7 bases, and 12 bases stayed unmatched. The CDR3 sequence is 16 residues long. The CDR3 region is CASSVRSGTGLNEQFF. CDR3 nucleotide sequence: TGTGCCAGTAGTGTCCGCTCCGGGACAGGGTTGAATGAGCAGTTCTTC.

The chain joins TRBV29-1 to TRBJ2-1; tentative D call: TRBD2 (6 bases). The CDR3 contains 15 residues. Germline assignment: CDR1 SQVTM and CDR2 ANQGSEA. With 0 bases removed from V and 5 bases from J, the gap between germline ends came to 14 bases. CDR3 residues: CSVEDFRDFNNEQFF. Here the CDR3 DNA reads TGCAGCGTTGAAGATTTCAGGGACTTTAACAATGAGCAGTTCTTC.

This chain links TRBV5-1 with TRBJ2-3; 9 positions match TRBD2. CDR1 and CDR2 from the germline V gene are SGHRS and YFSETQ. V shed 1 base, J shed 1 base, and the junction held 4 bases outside the gene matches. This CDR3 has 16 amino acids. The CDR3 DNA is TGCGCCAGCAGCTTGACGGCTAGCGGGGGCACAGATACGCAGTATTTT. Protein sequence: CASSLTASGGTDTQYF.

The V and J genes are TRBV2 and TRBJ2-1; 7 nucleotides agree with TRBD1. Germline CDR1 reads SNHLY; CDR2 reads FYNNEI. The CDR3 runs 15 residues. With 8 bases clipped from V and 4 bases from J, the junction kept 11 bases outside the gene matches. The CDR3 coding sequence is TGTGCCAGCCGTAGACCGGGACAGTATTACAATGAGCAGTTCTTC. Residues: CASRRPGQYYNEQFF.

The gene calls are TRBV27 and TRBJ2-7, with a possible D match to TRBD2 (6 bases). The CDR3 has 16 residues. Trimming shortened V by 4 bases and J by 0 bases, and 16 bases separated the two germline ends. Germline loops: CDR1 MNHEY, CDR2 SMNVEV (reference sequence). The CDR3 nucleotides read TGTGCCAGCAGTTCGGGCTCGAGGGACTTCTCCTACGAGCAGTACTTC. Translation gives CASSSGSRDFSYEQYF.

The genes are TRBV7-9 and TRBJ1-2; unclear D gene. Germline V gene sequence: CDR1 SEHNR, CDR2 FQNEAQ (reference sequence). V was trimmed by 1 base and J by 0 bases, leaving 6 bases between them. The CDR3 totals 14 residues. The CDR3 coding sequence is TGTGCCAGCAGCTTAGGAGCGGCTAACTATGGCTACACCTTC. This codes for CASSLGAANYGYTF. The full variable domain, completed using reference TRBV7-9 and TRBJ1-2, is DTGVSQNPRHKITKRGQNVTFRCDPISEHNRLYWYRQTLGQGPEFLTYFQNEAQLEKSRLLSDRFSAERPKGSFSTLEIQRTEQGDSAMYLCASSLGAANYGYTFGSGTRLTVV.

V and J are TRBV2 and TRBJ2-2, with D tentatively TRBD1 (6 bases). Germline lookup yields CDR1 SNHLY and CDR2 FYNNEI. The CDR3 has 12 amino acids. Trimming removed 4 bases from V and 8 bases from J, with 8 bases in between. The CDR3 DNA sequence: TGTGCCAGCAGTGTCAGGGGAGGGGAGCTGTTTTTT. Translating gives CASSVRGGELFF. The full variable domain, in which reference TRBV2 and TRBJ2-2 provide the parts outside the CDR3, is EPEVTQTPSHQVTQMGQEVILRCVPISNHLYFYWYRQILGQKVEFLVSFYNNEISEKSEIFDDQFSVERPDGSNFTLKIRSTKLEDSAMYFCASSVRGGELFFGEGSRLTVL.

The rearrangement uses TRBV5-5 and TRBJ1-5; D not certain. The CDR3 contains 14 residues. The V gene lost 3 bases and the J gene lost 6 bases, with 13 bases spanning the gap. CDR1 is SGHKS and CDR2 is YYEKEE in the germline V gene (reference sequence). This CDR3 reads CASSWAQIGQPQHF. The CDR3 nucleotides read TGTGCCAGCAGCTGGGCCCAAATAGGTCAGCCCCAGCATTTT. The variable domain in full, with the rest retrieved from reference TRBV5-5 and TRBJ1-5, is DAGVTQSPTHLIKTRGQQVTLRCSPISGHKSVSWYQQVLGQGPQFIFQYYEKEERGRGNFPDRFSARQFPNYSSELNVNALLLGDSALYLCASSWAQIGQPQHFGDGTRLSIL.

The chain combines TRBV29-1 with TRBJ1-2; 10 nucleotides agree with TRBD1. The trim removed 3 bases at V and 7 bases at J, leaving 8 bases unmatched. CDR3 length equals 14 residues. Germline V CDR1 and CDR2: SQVTM, ANQGSEA. The CDR3 loop reads CSVDWRTGGRGYTF. Here the CDR3 DNA reads TGCAGCGTTGATTGGAGGACAGGGGGACGTGGCTACACCTTC.

The chain employs TRBV25-1 and TRBJ2-7; no firm D call. V lost 6 bases and J 4 bases, leaving 13 bases between the germline ends. The CDR3 totals 13 residues. Germline values: CDR1 MGHDK, CDR2 SYGVNS. The CDR3 protein is CASRPAGLYEQYF. DNA for the CDR3: TGTGCCAGCAGGCCGGCAGGTTTATACGAGCAGTACTTC.

The chain uses TRBV27 and TRBJ2-2; 7 bases agree with TRBD1. CDR1 is MNHEY and CDR2 is SMNVEV in the germline V gene (reference sequence). This CDR3 region has 13 residues. J was trimmed by 5 bases and V by 6 bases; bases with no gene match: 3. The CDR3 nucleotides read TGTGCCAGCAGGACAGGGACGACCGGGGAGCTGTTTTTT. Its protein is CASRTGTTGELFF.

This rearrangement joins TRBV28 to TRBJ1-5; 12 bases line up with TRBD1. J was trimmed by 6 bases and V by 7 bases; bases with no gene match: 7. Germline V gene lookup returns CDR1 MDHEN and CDR2 SYDVKM. The CDR3 is 15 amino acids. The DNA of the CDR3 is TGTGCCAGCAATACACCGGGACAGGGGGCTCAGCCCCAGCATTTT. The encoded protein is CASNTPGQGAQPQHF.

The chain is built from TRBV6-5 and TRBJ1-1, with a possible D match to TRBD1 (6 bases). V was trimmed by 4 bases and J by 0 bases, leaving 6 bases between them. In germline, CDR1 is MNHEY, CDR2 SVGAGI. The CDR3 extends over 13 amino acids. The CDR3 nucleotides are TGTGCCAGCAGTTGGGACATGAACACTGAAGCTTTCTTT. Translation gives CASSWDMNTEAFF.

The CDR3: CASSPDRAAAEAFF. In DNA form, the CDR3 reads TGTGCCAGCAGCCCAGACAGGGCTGCGGCTGAAGCTTTCTTT. This chain joins TRBV3-1 (or the pseudogene TRBV3-2) and TRBJ1-1, with TRBD1 identical over 7 bases. Germline V gene lookup returns CDR1 LGHDT and CDR2 YNNKEL (reference sequence). The junction had 8 bases not matched to a gene; V was cut back by 4 bases and J by 6 bases. This CDR3 has 14 amino acids.

The rearrangement joins TRBV30 to TRBJ2-1; 8 nucleotides align to TRBD1. The J segment lost 6 bases and the V segment lost 3 bases, leaving 4 bases of the junction unmatched. The CDR3 is made up of 13 amino acids. Germline values: CDR1 GTSNPN, CDR2 SVGIG (reference sequence). As DNA, the CDR3 is TGTGCCTGGAGCAGGGGGCAGGGCAATGAGCAGTTCTTC. It translates to CAWSRGQGNEQFF.

This clone was seen a few times. The rearrangement joins TRBV11-3 to TRBJ2-3; weak D call: TRBD2 (7 bases). This CDR3 is 19 amino acids long. CDR1 is SGHNT, CDR2 YENEEA, per germline. V was trimmed by 1 base and J by 0 bases, leaving 20 bases between them. In nucleotides, the CDR3 is TGTGCCAGCAGCTTAGGGTTTTTCGGCGGGGGACAAAGCACAGATACGCAGTATTTT. Its protein is CASSLGFFGGGQSTDTQYF.